This T cell receptor beta chain was profiled in a study of CD8 T cells in ankylosing spondylitis. From the 5' RACE reads, TCRdb called clonotypes with MiXCR, one entry per CDR3 protein. The sample has 40,000 or so distinct CDR3 sequences; 8% to 13% are singletons. This CDR3 is built from 13 residues. Trimming shortened V by 3 bases and J by 8 bases, and 12 bases separated the two germline ends. The germline gives CDR1 MGHDK, CDR2 SYGVNS. General observations from the study: Reports say disease-linked clones showed up significantly more in matched ankylosing spondylitis synovial fluid. The authors found the disease-linked clones to be CD8+ and relatively rare in peripheral blood. Characteristic, it appeared, of ankylosing spondylitis blood was a TCR beta motif of roughly eight highly homologous variants.

At least ten counts were recorded for this clonotype. The antigen remains unidentified. The sequenced sample was blood, either unsorted or a sorted T cell fraction (not recorded which). The receptor was derived from a male donor with ankylosing spondylitis or in good health (not recorded which). The V gene is TRBV25-1, the J gene TRBJ2-3; maybe TRBD2 (6 bases). The CDR3 sequence: CASSERGLGTQYF. CDR3 DNA: TGTGCCAGCAGTGAGCGGGGTTTAGGTACGCAGTATTTT.